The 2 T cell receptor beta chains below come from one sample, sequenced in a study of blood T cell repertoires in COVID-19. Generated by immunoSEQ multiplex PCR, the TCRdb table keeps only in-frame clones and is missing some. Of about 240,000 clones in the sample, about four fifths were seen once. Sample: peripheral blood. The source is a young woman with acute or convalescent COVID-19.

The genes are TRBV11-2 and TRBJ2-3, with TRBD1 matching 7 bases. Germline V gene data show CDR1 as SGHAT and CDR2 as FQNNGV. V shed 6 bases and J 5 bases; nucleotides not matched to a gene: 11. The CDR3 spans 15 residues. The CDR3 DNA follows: TGTGCCAGCAGATCGACAGGGTCTTTCGGAGATACGCAGTATTTT. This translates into CASRSTGSFGDTQYF.

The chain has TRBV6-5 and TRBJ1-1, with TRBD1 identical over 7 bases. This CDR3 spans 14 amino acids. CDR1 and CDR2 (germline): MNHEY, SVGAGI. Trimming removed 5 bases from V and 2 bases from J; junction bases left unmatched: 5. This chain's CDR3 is CASSPKGANTEAFF. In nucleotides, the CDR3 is TGTGCCAGCAGTCCCAAGGGGGCTAACACTGAAGCTTTCTTT.